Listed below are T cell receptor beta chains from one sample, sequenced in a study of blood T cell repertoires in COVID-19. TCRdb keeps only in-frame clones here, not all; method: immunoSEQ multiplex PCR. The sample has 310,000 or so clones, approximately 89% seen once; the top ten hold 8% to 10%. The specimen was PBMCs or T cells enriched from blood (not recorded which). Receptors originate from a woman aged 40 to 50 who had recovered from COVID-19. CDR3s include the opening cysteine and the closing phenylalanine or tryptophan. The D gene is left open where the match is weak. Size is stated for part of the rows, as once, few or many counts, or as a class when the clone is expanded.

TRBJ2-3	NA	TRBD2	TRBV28	CASNPGLAGGVSTDTQYF	TGTGCCAGCAACCCGGGACTAGCGGGGGGGGTTAGCACAGATACGCAGTATTTT
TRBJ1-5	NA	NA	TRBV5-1	CASSTDGNQPQHF	TGCGCCAGCAGCACCGACGGGAATCAGCCCCAGCATTTT
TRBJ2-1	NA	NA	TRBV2	CASSVVEQFF	TGTGCCAGCAGTGTAGTTGAGCAGTTCTTC
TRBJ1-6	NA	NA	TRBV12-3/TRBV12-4	CASSPPLHF	TGTGCCAGCAGCCCTCCCCTCCACTTT
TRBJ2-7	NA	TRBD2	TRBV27	CASSLLASGFAYEQYF	TGTGCCAGCAGTTTATTGGCTAGCGGATTTGCCTACGAGCAGTACTTC
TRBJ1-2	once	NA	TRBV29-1	CSVEWEGYTF	TGCAGCGTTGAGTGGGAGGGCTACACCTTC
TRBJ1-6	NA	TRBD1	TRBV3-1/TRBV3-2	CASSPLKGQAEKNSPLHF	TGTGCCAGCAGCCCGCTCAAGGGACAGGCTGAAAAAAATTCACCCCTCCACTTT
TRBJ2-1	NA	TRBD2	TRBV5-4	CARASGPHNEQFF	TGTGCCAGGGCTAGCGGGCCTCACAATGAGCAGTTCTTC
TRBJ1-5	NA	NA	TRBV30	CAWSPDRYSNQPQHF	TGTGCCTGGAGTCCCGACAGGTATAGCAATCAGCCCCAGCATTTT
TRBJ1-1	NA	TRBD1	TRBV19	CASSPETGEETEAFF	TGTGCCAGTAGTCCCGAGACAGGGGAGGAGACTGAAGCTTTCTTT
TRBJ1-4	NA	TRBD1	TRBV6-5	CASRRPGTGNEKLFF	TGTGCCAGCAGGAGACCCGGGACAGGGAATGAAAAACTGTTTTTT
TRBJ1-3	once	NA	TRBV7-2	CASSLEQGGNTIYF	TGTGCCAGCAGCTTAGAACAGGGAGGAAACACCATATATTTT
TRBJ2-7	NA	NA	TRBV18	CASSPLEGTRVYEQYF	TGTGCCAGCTCACCCCTGGAGGGCACTCGGGTCTACGAGCAGTACTTC
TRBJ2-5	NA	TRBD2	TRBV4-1	CASSLSGRTEETQYF	TGCGCCAGCAGCTTAAGCGGGAGGACCGAAGAGACCCAGTACTTC
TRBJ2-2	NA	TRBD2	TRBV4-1	CASSPGLAGVSGELFF	TGCGCCAGCAGCCCCGGACTAGCGGGAGTTAGCGGGGAGCTGTTTTTT
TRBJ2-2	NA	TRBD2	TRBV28	CASREPSGRAGGELFF	TGTGCCAGCAGGGAGCCTAGCGGGAGGGCCGGCGGGGAGCTGTTTTTT
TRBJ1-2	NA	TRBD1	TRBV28	CASSPIDRVSGGIHGYTF	TGTGCCAGCAGTCCAATCGACAGGGTTAGTGGTGGGATACATGGCTACACCTTC
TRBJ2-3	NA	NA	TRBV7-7	CASSPRAAGSTDTQYF	TGTGCTAGCAGCCCCAGGGCAGCGGGCTCCACAGATACGCAGTATTTT
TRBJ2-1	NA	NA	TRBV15	CATSRDAGVNNEQFF	TGTGCCACCAGCAGAGACGCGGGTGTTAACAATGAGCAGTTCTTC
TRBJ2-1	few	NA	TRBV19	CASSTRQGGYNEQFF	TGTGCCAGTAGTACCCGACAGGGAGGCTACAATGAGCAGTTCTTC
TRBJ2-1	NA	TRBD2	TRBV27	CASSSAGEKAYNEQFF	TGTGCCAGCAGTTCCGCGGGGGAGAAAGCCTACAATGAGCAGTTCTTC
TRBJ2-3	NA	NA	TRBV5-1	CASSLGRISTDTQYF	TGCGCCAGCAGCTTGGGGCGGATTAGCACAGATACGCAGTATTTT